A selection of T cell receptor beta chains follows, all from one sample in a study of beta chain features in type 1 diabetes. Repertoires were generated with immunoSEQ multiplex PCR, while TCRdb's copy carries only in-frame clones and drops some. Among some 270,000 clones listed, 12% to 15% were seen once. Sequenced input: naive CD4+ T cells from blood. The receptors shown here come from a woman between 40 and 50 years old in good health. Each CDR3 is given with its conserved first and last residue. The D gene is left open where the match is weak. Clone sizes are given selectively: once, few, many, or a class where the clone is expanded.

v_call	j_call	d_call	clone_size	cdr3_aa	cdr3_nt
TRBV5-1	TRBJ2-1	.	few	CASSLRGETYNEQFF	TGCGCCAGCAGCTTGAGAGGAGAAACTTACAATGAGCAGTTCTTC
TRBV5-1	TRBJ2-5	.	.	CASSLGPEPGRTQYF	TGCGCCAGCAGCTTGGGTCCTGAGCCGGGAAGGACCCAGTACTTC
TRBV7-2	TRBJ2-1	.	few	CASSSSRVGQFF	TGTGCCAGCAGCTCTAGCCGGGTGGGGCAGTTCTTC
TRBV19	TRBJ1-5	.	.	CASSIAATEITPQHF	TGTGCCAGTAGTATAGCTGCAACCGAGATCACGCCCCAGCATTTT
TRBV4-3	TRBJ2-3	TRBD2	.	CASSQVSSGASTDTQYF	TGCGCCAGCAGCCAAGTCTCTAGCGGGGCTAGCACAGATACGCAGTATTTT
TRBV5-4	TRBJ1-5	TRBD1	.	CASSVQGTAHQPQHF	TGTGCCAGCAGCGTTCAAGGGACAGCCCATCAGCCCCAGCATTTT
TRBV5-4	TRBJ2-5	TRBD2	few	CASSLPPLAGQETQYF	TGTGCCAGCAGCTTACCCCCTCTAGCGGGACAAGAGACCCAGTACTTC
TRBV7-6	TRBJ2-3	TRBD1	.	CASSSGTGRTDTQYF	TGTGCCAGCAGCTCCGGGACAGGGAGGACAGATACGCAGTATTTT
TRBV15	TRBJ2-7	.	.	CATSRDSGGYEQYF	TGTGCCACCAGCAGAGACTCCGGGGGATACGAGCAGTACTTC
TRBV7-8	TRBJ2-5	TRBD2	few	CASSLVGGGVQETQYF	TGTGCCAGCAGCTTAGTGGGCGGGGGGGTACAAGAGACCCAGTACTTC
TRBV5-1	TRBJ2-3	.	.	CASSSGTSSDTQYF	TGCGCCAGCAGCTCCGGTACTAGCTCAGATACGCAGTATTTT
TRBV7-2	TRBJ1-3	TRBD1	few	CASSLTGGENTIYF	TGTGCCAGCAGCTTGACAGGGGGCGAAAACACCATATATTTT
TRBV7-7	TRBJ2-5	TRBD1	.	CASSPRTGGETQYF	TGTGCTAGCAGCCCACGGACAGGGGGAGAGACCCAGTACTTC
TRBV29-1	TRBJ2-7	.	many	CSVAWGRGYSYEQYF	TGCAGCGTTGCCTGGGGCAGGGGCTACTCCTACGAGCAGTACTTC
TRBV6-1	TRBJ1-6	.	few	CASSPTGTKNSPLHF	TGTGCCAGCAGTCCTACCGGGACAAAGAATTCACCCCTCCACTTT
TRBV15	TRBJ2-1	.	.	CATSRDEPTNEQFF	TGTGCCACCAGCAGAGACGAACCTACCAATGAGCAGTTCTTC
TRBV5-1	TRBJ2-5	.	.	CASSLATGNQETQYF	TGCGCCAGCAGCTTGGCCACAGGGAACCAAGAGACCCAGTACTTC
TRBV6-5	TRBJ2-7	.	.	CASSYGPYSYEQYF	TGTGCCAGCAGTTACGGGCCTTATTCCTACGAGCAGTACTTC
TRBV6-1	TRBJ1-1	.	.	CASSEWQKNTEAFF	TGTGCCAGCAGTGAATGGCAGAAGAACACTGAAGCTTTCTTT
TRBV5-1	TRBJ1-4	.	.	CASSPGIIGGDEKLFF	TGCGCCAGCAGCCCTGGTATTATAGGGGGTGATGAAAAACTGTTTTTT
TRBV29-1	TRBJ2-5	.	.	CSVETSQETQYF	TGCAGCGTTGAAACTAGCCAAGAGACCCAGTACTTC
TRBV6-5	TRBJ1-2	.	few	CASSYAVWGLYGYTF	TGTGCCAGCAGTTACGCTGTTTGGGGGCTCTATGGCTACACCTTC
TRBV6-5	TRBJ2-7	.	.	CASRPRDTAYEQYF	TGTGCCAGCAGGCCTCGGGACACCGCCTACGAGCAGTACTTC
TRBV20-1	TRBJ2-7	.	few	CSALDLREQYF	TGCAGTGCCCTAGACCTACGCGAGCAGTACTTC
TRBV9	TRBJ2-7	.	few	CASSVGGTTDPYEQYF	TGTGCCAGCAGCGTAGGAGGGACAACGGACCCCTACGAGCAGTACTTC
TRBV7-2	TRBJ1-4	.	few	CASRQGGGAREKLFF	TGTGCCAGCAGGCAGGGAGGGGGGGCTCGTGAAAAACTGTTTTTT
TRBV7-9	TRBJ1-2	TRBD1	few	CASSSDREDYGYTF	TGTGCCAGCAGTTCCGACAGGGAAGACTATGGCTACACCTTC
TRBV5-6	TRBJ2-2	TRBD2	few	CASSILGTSGIGELFF	TGTGCCAGCAGCATTCTGGGGACTAGCGGGATCGGGGAGCTGTTTTTT
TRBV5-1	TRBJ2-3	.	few	CASSLSTSLADTQYF	TGCGCCAGCAGCTTGTCTACTAGTTTGGCAGATACGCAGTATTTT
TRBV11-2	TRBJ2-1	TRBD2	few	CASSPGRGGLNNEQFF	TGTGCCAGCAGCCCAGGTCGGGGGGGTCTAAACAATGAGCAGTTCTTC
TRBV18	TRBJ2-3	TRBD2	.	CASSPPLTRGADTQYF	TGTGCCAGCTCACCACCTCTAACCCGGGGGGCAGATACGCAGTATTTT
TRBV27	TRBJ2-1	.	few	CASRDIRGGQEQFF	TGTGCCAGCAGAGACATAAGAGGGGGTCAGGAGCAGTTCTTC
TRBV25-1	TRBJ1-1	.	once	CASSEGRVNTEAFF	TGTGCCAGCAGTGAGGGCAGGGTGAACACTGAAGCTTTCTTT
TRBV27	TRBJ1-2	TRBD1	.	CASSPTVGTGWAYGYTF	TGTGCCAGCAGTCCTACAGTCGGGACAGGGTGGGCCTATGGCTACACCTTC
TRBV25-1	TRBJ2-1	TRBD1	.	CASKGQAYFEQFF	TGTGCCAGTAAGGGACAGGCCTATTTCGAGCAGTTCTTC
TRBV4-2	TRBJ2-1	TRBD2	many	CASSTLSGASYNEQFF	TGTGCCAGCAGCACACTGAGCGGGGCCTCCTACAATGAGCAGTTCTTC
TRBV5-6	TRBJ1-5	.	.	CASSFLQGNQPQHF	TGTGCCAGCAGCTTCTTACAGGGAAATCAGCCCCAGCATTTT
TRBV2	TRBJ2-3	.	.	CASSYRADTQYF	TGTGCCAGCAGTTACAGGGCTGATACGCAGTATTTT
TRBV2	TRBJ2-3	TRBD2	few	CASRLGLAPDTQYF	TGTGCCAGCAGACTGGGACTAGCGCCAGATACGCAGTATTTT
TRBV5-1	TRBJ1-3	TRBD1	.	CASSLVGDSSGNTIYF	TGCGCCAGCAGCTTGGTAGGGGACAGCTCTGGAAACACCATATATTTT